These 8 T cell receptor beta chains were sequenced from one sample in a study of cytomegalovirus exposure and HLA in healthy donors. Amplification used 60 Vbeta primers and 13 Jbeta primers. Some clones are missing from TCRdb's copy, which holds only in-frame ones; the method was immunoSEQ multiplex PCR. The sample has some 130,000 clones; nearly 80% are singletons. The sequencing sample was made of PBMCs. Receptors originate from a woman in her thirties in good health and CMV-seropositive.

This clone has only a few counts. The chain uses TRBV10-3 and TRBJ2-2; maybe TRBD1 (6 bases). CDR3 length: 16 residues. Germline V CDR1 and CDR2: ENHRY, SYGVKD. Trimming removed 4 bases at V and 2 bases at J, with 14 bases between. The CDR3 DNA follows: TGTGCCATCAGTGCAGAAGGACAGACTAACACCGGGGAGCTGTTTTTT. Translation: CAISAEGQTNTGELFF.

This clone appeared a few times. This chain uses TRBV5-1 with TRBJ1-3; D gene uncertain. This CDR3 contains 14 residues. V was shortened by 1 base and J by 1 base, with 6 bases between the two germline ends. Germline V gives CDR1 SGHRS, CDR2 YFSETQ. The chain's CDR3 is CASSLTASGNTIYF. DNA of the CDR3: TGCGCCAGCAGCTTGACAGCTTCTGGAAACACCATATATTTT. Filled out from reference TRBV5-1 and TRBJ1-3, the complete variable domain reads KAGVTQTPRYLIKTRGQQVTLSCSPISGHRSVSWYQQTPGQGLQFLFEYFSETQRNKGNFPGRFSGRQFSNSRSEMNVSTLELGDSALYLCASSLTASGNTIYFGEGSWLTVV.

This clone was seen a few times. The CDR3 coding sequence is TGCGCCAGCCAACCGGGACAGCACACCGGGGAGCTGTTTTTT. This translates into CASQPGQHTGELFF. The gene calls are TRBV4-3 and TRBJ2-2; TRBD1 matches 7 bases. CDR3 length equals 14 residues. Germline CDR1 LGHNA, CDR2 YSLEER. V trimming: 8 bases; J trimming: 3 bases; junction bases outside the gene matches: 6.

V gene TRBV5-4 combines with J gene TRBJ2-7; the D gene is possibly TRBD2 (6 bases). CDR1 SGHNT and CDR2 YYREEE come from the germline V gene (reference sequence). CDR3 length equals 13 residues. Deletions cut 5 bases from V and 6 bases from J, with 15 bases between. In DNA form, the CDR3 reads TGTGCCAGCAGTGCGACGGGGGTCGGCGAGCAGTACTTC. It codes for CASSATGVGEQYF.

This chain connects TRBV28 to TRBJ1-2; no definite D call. The CDR3 runs 11 residues. Germline V gene data show CDR1 as MDHEN and CDR2 as SYDVKM. V was clipped by 4 bases and J by 10 bases, with 10 bases between them. The CDR3 protein is CASSSKRFYTF. DNA of the CDR3: TGTGCCAGCAGTTCCAAGAGGTTCTACACCTTC.

V gene TRBV27 combines with J gene TRBJ1-4; D possibly corresponds to TRBD1 (5 bases). CDR1 is MNHEY, CDR2 SMNVEV, per germline (reference sequence). V lost 8 bases, J lost 0 bases, and 10 bases lay in between. The CDR3 runs 14 residues. The CDR3 nucleotides read TGTGCCAGCGGCAACAGGCCAACTAATGAAAAACTGTTTTTT. It specifies CASGNRPTNEKLFF.

The chain joins TRBV5-4 to TRBJ1-2; no definite D call. The CDR3 covers 15 residues. V lost 4 bases and J 2 bases, leaving 15 bases between the germline ends. Germline assignment: CDR1 SGHNT and CDR2 YYREEE (reference sequence). Here the CDR3 DNA reads TGTGCCAGCAGCCCCGGAGGTGGTTTGAACTATGGCTACACCTTC. Translating gives CASSPGGGLNYGYTF.

This chain's CDR3 is CASSRNRGLGYTF. For the CDR3, the DNA is TGTGCCAGCAGCCGAAATCGGGGTTTGGGCTACACCTTC. The chain employs TRBV7-9 and TRBJ1-2; the D is unclear. Trimming pared 5 bases from V and 8 bases from J, leaving 15 bases between. The germline V gene has CDR1 SEHNR and CDR2 FQNEAQ (reference sequence). The CDR3 is made up of 13 amino acids.